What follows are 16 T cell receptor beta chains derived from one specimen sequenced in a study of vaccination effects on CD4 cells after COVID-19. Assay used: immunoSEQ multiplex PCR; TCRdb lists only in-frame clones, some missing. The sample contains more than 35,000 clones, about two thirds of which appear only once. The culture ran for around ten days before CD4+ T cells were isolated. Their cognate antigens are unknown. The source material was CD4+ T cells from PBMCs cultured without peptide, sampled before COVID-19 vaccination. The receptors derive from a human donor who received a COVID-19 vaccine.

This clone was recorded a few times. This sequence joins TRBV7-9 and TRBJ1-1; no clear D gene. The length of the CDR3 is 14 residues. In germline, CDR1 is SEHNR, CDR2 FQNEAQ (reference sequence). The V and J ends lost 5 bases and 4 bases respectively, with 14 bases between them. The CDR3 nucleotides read TGTGCCAGCAGCCTAGGTGAGATTTTCACTGAAGCTTTCTTT. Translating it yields CASSLGEIFTEAFF.

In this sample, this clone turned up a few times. This chain's CDR3 is CASGLGSTGELFF. CDR3 nucleotide sequence: TGCGCCAGCGGATTAGGATCCACCGGGGAGCTGTTTTTT. This rearrangement joins TRBV10-1 to TRBJ2-2, with D unclear. CDR1 and CDR2 (germline): WNHNN, SYGVQD (reference sequence). V lost 8 bases and J lost 4, with 11 bases in between. This CDR3 spans 13 amino acids.

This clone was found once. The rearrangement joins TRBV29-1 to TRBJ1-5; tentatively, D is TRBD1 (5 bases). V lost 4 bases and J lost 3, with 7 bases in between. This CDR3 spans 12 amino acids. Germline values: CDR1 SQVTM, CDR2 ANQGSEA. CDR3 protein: CSVGGDNQPQHF. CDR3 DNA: TGCAGCGTTGGGGGGGACAATCAGCCCCAGCATTTT.

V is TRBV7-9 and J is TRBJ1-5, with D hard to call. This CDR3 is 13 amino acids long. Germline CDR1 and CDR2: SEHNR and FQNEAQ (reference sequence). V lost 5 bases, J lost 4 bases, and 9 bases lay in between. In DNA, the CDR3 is TGTGCCAGCAGCGCCATGAAAAATCAGCCCCAGCATTTT. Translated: CASSAMKNQPQHF.

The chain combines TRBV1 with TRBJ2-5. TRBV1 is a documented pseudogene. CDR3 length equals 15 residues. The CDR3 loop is CTSSQDDRGQQTQYF. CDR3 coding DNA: TGCACCAGCAGCCAAGATGATCGGGGGCAACAGACCCAGTACTTC.

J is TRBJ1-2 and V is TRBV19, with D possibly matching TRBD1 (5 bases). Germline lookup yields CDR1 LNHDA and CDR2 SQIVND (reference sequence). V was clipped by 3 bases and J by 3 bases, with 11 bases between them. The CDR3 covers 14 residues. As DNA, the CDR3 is TGTGCCAGTAGTATTCTCTTGACAGACTATGGCTACACCTTC. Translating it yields CASSILLTDYGYTF.

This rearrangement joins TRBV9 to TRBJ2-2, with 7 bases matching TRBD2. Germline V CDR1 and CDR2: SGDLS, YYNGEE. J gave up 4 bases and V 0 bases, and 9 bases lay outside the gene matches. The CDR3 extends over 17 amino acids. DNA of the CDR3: TGTGCCAGCAGCGTAGGTCTACTGGGCGGGAGCACCGGGGAGCTGTTTTTT. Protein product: CASSVGLLGGSTGELFF.

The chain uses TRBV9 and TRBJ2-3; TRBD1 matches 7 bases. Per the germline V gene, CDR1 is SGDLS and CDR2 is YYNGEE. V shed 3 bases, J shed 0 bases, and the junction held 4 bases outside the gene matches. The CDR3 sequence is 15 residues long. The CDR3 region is CASSEGTVSTDTQYF. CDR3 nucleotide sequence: TGTGCCAGCAGCGAGGGGACAGTTAGCACAGATACGCAGTATTTT.

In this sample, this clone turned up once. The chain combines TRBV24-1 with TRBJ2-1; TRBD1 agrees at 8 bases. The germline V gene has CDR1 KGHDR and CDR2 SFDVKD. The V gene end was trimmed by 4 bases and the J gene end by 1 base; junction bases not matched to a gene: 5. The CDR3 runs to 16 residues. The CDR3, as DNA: TGTGCCACCAGTGACCGACAGGGGAAATCCTACAATGAGCAGTTCTTC. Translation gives CATSDRQGKSYNEQFF.

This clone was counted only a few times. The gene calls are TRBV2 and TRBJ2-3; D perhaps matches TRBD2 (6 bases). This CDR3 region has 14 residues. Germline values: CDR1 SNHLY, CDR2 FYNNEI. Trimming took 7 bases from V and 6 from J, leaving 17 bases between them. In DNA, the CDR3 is TGTGCCAGCACCCCGGACTACCGCGGGGATACGCAGTATTTT. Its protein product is CASTPDYRGDTQYF.

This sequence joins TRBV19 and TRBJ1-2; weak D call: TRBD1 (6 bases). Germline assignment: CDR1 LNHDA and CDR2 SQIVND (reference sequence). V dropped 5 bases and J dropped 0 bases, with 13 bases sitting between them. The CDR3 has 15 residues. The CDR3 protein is CASSFDRLANYGYTF. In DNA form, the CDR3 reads TGTGCCAGTAGTTTCGACAGGTTAGCTAACTATGGCTACACCTTC.

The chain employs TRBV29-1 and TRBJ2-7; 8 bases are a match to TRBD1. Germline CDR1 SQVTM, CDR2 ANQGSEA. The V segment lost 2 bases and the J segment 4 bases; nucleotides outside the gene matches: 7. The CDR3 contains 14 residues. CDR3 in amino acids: CSVEPRTGWYEQYF. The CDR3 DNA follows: TGCAGCGTTGAACCCCGGACAGGGTGGTACGAGCAGTACTTC.

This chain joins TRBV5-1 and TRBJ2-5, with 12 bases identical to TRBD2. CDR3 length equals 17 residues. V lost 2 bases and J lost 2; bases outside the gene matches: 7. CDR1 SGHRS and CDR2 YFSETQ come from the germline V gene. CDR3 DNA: TGCGCCAGCAGCTTAGGACGGACTAGCGGGAAGCAAGAGACCCAGTACTTC. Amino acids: CASSLGRTSGKQETQYF.

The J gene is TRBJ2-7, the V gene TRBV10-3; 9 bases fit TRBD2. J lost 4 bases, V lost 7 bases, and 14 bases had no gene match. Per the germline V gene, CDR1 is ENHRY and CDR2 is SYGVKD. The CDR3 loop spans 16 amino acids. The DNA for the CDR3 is TGTGCCATCATGAGTGGGCGGGAGGGCCGCGGGTACGAGCAGTACTTC. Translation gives CAIMSGREGRGYEQYF.

The CDR3 spells CASSEMGGYGYTF. CDR3 DNA: TGTGCCAGCAGTGAAATGGGGGGGTATGGCTACACCTTC. The V gene is TRBV25-1, the J gene TRBJ1-2; D possibly corresponds to TRBD1 (5 bases). This CDR3 comprises 13 residues. Germline assignment: CDR1 MGHDK and CDR2 SYGVNS. V was shortened by 2 bases and J by 5 bases, with 9 bases between the two germline ends.

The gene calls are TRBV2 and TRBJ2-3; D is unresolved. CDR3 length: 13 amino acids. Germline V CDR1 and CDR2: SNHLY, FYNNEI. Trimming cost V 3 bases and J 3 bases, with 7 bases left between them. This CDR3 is CASSEEYTDTQYF. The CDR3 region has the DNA TGTGCCAGCAGTGAGGAGTATACAGATACGCAGTATTTT.